This T cell receptor (beta chain) was identified in a study of OX40 agonist ivuxolimab in advanced cancers. The wider study: From about 23 to 85 years was the age range, with a mean of around 57 years, and around 84% were male.

For this clone: Its cognate antigen is unknown.

Study-level results: Some of the nonresponding patients also showed low levels of normalized T-cell clonal expansion. Clonal expansion was seen in CD4+ and CD8+ blood T cells by week 6 at 0.1 to 3.0 mg/kg.

Method: immunoSEQ multiplex PCR; TCRdb's copy keeps in-frame clones and lacks some. This table holds fewer than 65,000 clones, 84% found once. CDR1 and CDR2 from the germline V gene are SGHNT and YYREEE (reference sequence). Trimming took off 7 bases at V and 7 bases at J, with 24 bases between the two ends. The CDR3 sequence is 15 residues long. The rearrangement links TRBV5-4 to TRBJ2-7, with a weak D call TRBD1 (6 bases). Sequenced material: CD4+ or CD8+ T cells sorted from blood, taken in a trial of the OX40 agonist ivuxolimab. This TCR was sampled from an adult with an advanced solid tumor such as melanoma, head and neck, liver or kidney cancer. CDR3: CASRNVGANTGEQYF. The CDR3 DNA reads TGTGCCAGCCGTAACGTGGGGGCAAATACGGGGGAGCAGTACTTC.